The 22 T cell receptor beta chains reported below all come from one sample, sequenced in a study of tumor-infiltrating lymphocytes in localized non-small cell lung cancer. The assay was immunoSEQ multiplex PCR, and TCRdb's table has in-frame clones only and misses some. The sample carries about 3,400 clones, approximately 85% recorded once. The material sequenced was uninvolved lung tissue not adjacent to the tumor. These receptors were obtained from a human donor with non-small cell lung cancer.

This clone was detected once. The chain combines TRBV14 with TRBJ2-1; D possibly corresponds to TRBD1 (6 bases). This CDR3 is 14 amino acids long. The V end lost 4 bases, the J end lost 7 bases, and 14 bases lay between the germline ends. Germline values: CDR1 SGHDN, CDR2 FVKESK. The CDR3 loop reads CASSPTGLVNEQFF. CDR3 nucleotides: TGTGCCAGCAGCCCGACAGGTCTAGTAAATGAGCAGTTCTTC.

This clone was observed once. The V and J genes are TRBV27 and TRBJ1-4; no definite D call. The V gene's germline CDR1 is MNHEY and CDR2 SMNVEV (reference sequence). The CDR3 consists of 16 residues. V was pared by 3 bases and J by 2 bases, with 13 bases between. The CDR3 sequence: CASSLNPGDTNEKLFF. DNA of the CDR3: TGTGCCAGCAGTTTGAACCCAGGCGATACTAATGAAAAACTGTTTTTT.

This clone showed up just a few times. The chain couples TRBV7-9 to TRBJ2-2, with TRBD2 identical over 10 bases. With 3 bases clipped from V and 5 bases from J, the junction kept 3 bases outside the gene matches. Per germline, CDR1 SEHNR and CDR2 FQNEAQ (reference sequence). The length of the CDR3 is 15 residues. As DNA, the CDR3 is TGTGCCAGCAGCTTCCATAGCGGGAGGACCGGGGAGCTGTTTTTT. It is translated as CASSFHSGRTGELFF.

This chain uses TRBV6-1 with TRBJ2-7; TRBD1 or TRBD2 may be the D gene (5 bases each). The ends were cut back, 4 bases at V and 4 bases at J, with 8 bases in the middle. The CDR3 spans 12 residues. Germline V lookup: CDR1 MNHNS, CDR2 SASEGT. The CDR3 protein is CASSGDGYEQYF. As DNA, the CDR3 is TGTGCCAGCAGTGGGGACGGGTACGAGCAGTACTTC.

The rearrangement links TRBV5-1 to TRBJ1-6; perhaps TRBD1 as D (6 bases). Germline assignment: CDR1 SGHRS and CDR2 YFSETQ. V lost 4 bases and J lost 4, with 12 bases in between. The CDR3 runs to 15 residues. The chain's CDR3 is CASSREGGYNSPLHF. CDR3 sequence (DNA): TGCGCCAGCAGCCGAGAGGGGGGATATAATTCACCCCTCCACTTT. Using reference TRBV5-1 and TRBJ1-6 for the parts outside the CDR3, the full variable domain is KAGVTQTPRYLIKTRGQQVTLSCSPISGHRSVSWYQQTPGQGLQFLFEYFSETQRNKGNFPGRFSGRQFSNSRSEMNVSTLELGDSALYLCASSREGGYNSPLHFGNGTRLTVT.

CDR3 loop: CASSYTTAGGGYNEQFF. The CDR3 DNA reads TGTGCCAGCAGCTACACTACCGCCGGAGGGGGCTACAATGAGCAGTTCTTC. J is TRBJ2-1 and V is TRBV9; D tentatively fits TRBD1 or TRBD2 (6 bases each). V lost 4 bases, J lost 3 bases, and 20 bases lay in between. CDR3 length: 17 amino acids. The germline V gene encodes CDR1 SGDLS and CDR2 YYNGEE.

The J gene is TRBJ2-7, the V gene TRBV29-1, with 8 bases matching TRBD2. With 5 bases clipped from V and 3 bases from J, the junction kept 6 bases outside the gene matches. Per the germline V gene, CDR1 is SQVTM and CDR2 is ANQGSEA. There are 13 residues in the CDR3. The CDR3 sequence is CSVLGTRSYEQYF. In DNA, the CDR3 is TGCAGCGTTTTGGGGACTAGGAGCTACGAGCAGTACTTC.

The rearrangement uses TRBV18 and TRBJ2-3; D unclear. V was clipped by 4 bases and J by 1 base, with 12 bases between them. The CDR3 covers 15 residues. From germline, CDR1 is KGHSH and CDR2 LQKENI. The CDR3 loop is CASSRSSSRTDTQYF. As DNA, the CDR3 is TGTGCCAGCTCACGGAGTAGCAGCCGCACAGATACGCAGTATTTT.

This clone was recorded once. The chain combines TRBV9 with TRBJ2-1, with a weak D call TRBD2 (5 bases). The V and J ends lost 0 bases and 7 bases respectively, with 14 bases between them. CDR3 size: 15 residues. Germline V gene sequence: CDR1 SGDLS, CDR2 YYNGEE. The CDR3 nucleotides are TGTGCCAGCAGCGTAGAGGGAGAAGTGGTAAATGAGCAGTTCTTC. Its protein product is CASSVEGEVVNEQFF.

This clone was detected only once. The chain recombines TRBV5-1 with TRBJ2-2; no reliable D call. CDR3 length equals 16 residues. V was cut by 3 bases and J by 3 bases, with 15 bases left in between. CDR1 is SGHRS and CDR2 is YFSETQ in the germline V gene. The CDR3 sequence: CASSSSLSVDTGELFF. The CDR3 DNA sequence: TGCGCCAGCAGCTCCAGCCTGTCGGTGGACACCGGGGAGCTGTTTTTT.

This clone came up once. The V call is TRBV19, the J call TRBJ2-1; D might be TRBD2 (7 bases). The V end lost 7 bases, the J end lost 0 bases, and 16 bases lay between the germline ends. Per germline, CDR1 LNHDA and CDR2 SQIVND (reference sequence). The CDR3 has 16 amino acids. The CDR3 region is CASTQGRGGSYNEQFF. CDR3 sequence (DNA): TGTGCCAGTACCCAGGGGAGGGGGGGCTCCTACAATGAGCAGTTCTTC.

The rearrangement uses TRBV30 and TRBJ2-5; D remains ambiguous. The germline V gene encodes CDR1 GTSNPN and CDR2 SVGIG (reference sequence). This CDR3 is built from 14 residues. Trimming took off 2 bases at V and 5 bases at J, with 15 bases between the two ends. CDR3 protein: CAWSLGFGLETQYF. Here the CDR3 DNA reads TGTGCCTGGAGTCTTGGGTTTGGGTTGGAGACCCAGTACTTC.

J is TRBJ1-2 and V is TRBV7-9; the D gene is possibly TRBD1 (6 bases). CDR3 size: 13 residues. Per the germline V gene, CDR1 is SEHNR and CDR2 is FQNEAQ (reference sequence). Trimming left V 5 bases short and J 3 bases short, with 10 bases between. CDR3 amino acids: CASSPTGHYGYTF. In DNA form, the CDR3 reads TGTGCCAGCAGCCCCACAGGGCACTATGGCTACACCTTC.

CDR3 nucleotide sequence: TGCAGCGTTGAAGGTCCAACGGGCCTATCTTACAATGAGCAGTTCTTC. This sequence encodes CSVEGPTGLSYNEQFF. The chain combines TRBV29-1 with TRBJ2-1; D not resolved. Germline V CDR1 and CDR2: SQVTM, ANQGSEA. CDR3 length: 16 amino acids. V lost 1 base to trimming and J lost 4 bases, with 17 bases between them.

The gene calls are TRBV10-2 and TRBJ2-7; possibly TRBD1 or TRBD2 for D (5 bases each). Per the germline V gene, CDR1 is WSHSY and CDR2 is SAAADI. This CDR3 spans 15 amino acids. The ends were cut back, 6 bases at V and 4 bases at J, with 19 bases in the middle. The CDR3 DNA reads as TGCGCCAGCAGAGTAGGGACGTCCGTCTCATACGAGCAGTACTTC. It codes for CASRVGTSVSYEQYF.

The chain is built from TRBV11-2 and TRBJ1-2; no firm D call. The CDR3 loop spans 14 amino acids. Trimming removed 6 bases at V and 8 bases at J, with 19 bases between. Germline values: CDR1 SGHAT, CDR2 FQNNGV. The chain's CDR3 is CASSLTSSNEGYTF. CDR3 nucleotides: TGTGCCAGCAGTCTAACCAGTTCTAATGAGGGCTACACCTTC. The full variable domain, completed using reference TRBV11-2 and TRBJ1-2, is EAGVAQSPRYKIIEKRQSVAFWCNPISGHATLYWYQQILGQGPKLLIQFQNNGVVDDSQLPKDRFSAERLKGVDSTLKIQPAKLEDSAVYLCASSLTSSNEGYTFGSGTRLTVV.

V usage is TRBV27 and J usage is TRBJ2-1, with TRBD1 matching 8 bases. Germline CDR1 reads MNHEY; CDR2 reads SMNVEV (reference sequence). The trim removed 8 bases at V and 3 bases at J, leaving 9 bases unmatched. The length of the CDR3 is 15 residues. This CDR3 is CASGPGTGNYNEQFF. As DNA, the CDR3 is TGTGCCAGCGGACCCGGGACAGGAAACTACAATGAGCAGTTCTTC.

The chain is built from TRBV7-2 and TRBJ1-1, with D uncertain. V lost 1 base and J lost 5, with 5 bases in between. The germline V gene has CDR1 SGHTA and CDR2 FQGNSA. CDR3 size: 12 residues. DNA for the CDR3: TGTGCCAGCAGCTTAGGAGCGACTGAAGCTTTCTTT. It is translated as CASSLGATEAFF.

V is TRBV6-5 and J is TRBJ1-2; D is possibly TRBD1 (6 bases). This CDR3 contains 16 residues. Germline V CDR1 and CDR2: MNHEY, SVGAGI. V was cut by 0 bases and J by 8 bases, with 19 bases left in between. The CDR3 spells CASSYSGTDSYRGYTF. CDR3 in DNA: TGTGCCAGCAGTTACTCCGGTACGGACAGCTATCGAGGCTACACCTTC.

V is TRBV5-1 and J is TRBJ2-5; D is uncertain. The V end lost 0 bases, the J end lost 0 bases, and 9 bases lay between the germline ends. This CDR3 region has 15 residues. The germline V gene encodes CDR1 SGHRS and CDR2 YFSETQ. The chain's CDR3 is CASSLAGAYQETQYF. The CDR3 DNA follows: TGCGCCAGCAGCTTGGCCGGTGCGTACCAAGAGACCCAGTACTTC.

Concerning this clone itself: This sample includes further DNA sequences coding for the same CDR3. The chain employs TRBV6-1 and TRBJ2-1; D perhaps matches TRBD2 (5 bases). Trimming removed 1 base from V and 4 bases from J, with 5 bases in between. The CDR3 is 13 residues long. Germline lookup yields CDR1 MNHNS and CDR2 SASEGT. CDR3 sequence reads: CASSEGTYNEQFF. DNA for the CDR3: TGTGCCAGCAGTGAAGGGACTTACAATGAGCAGTTCTTC.

J is TRBJ2-3 and V is TRBV11-3; D not resolved. Germline V gives CDR1 SGHNT, CDR2 YENEEA. V shed 2 bases and J shed 1 base, with 4 bases lying between them. The CDR3 covers 13 residues. The CDR3 nucleotides are TGTGCCAGCAGCTTATTCGGCACAGATACGCAGTATTTT. Translation: CASSLFGTDTQYF.